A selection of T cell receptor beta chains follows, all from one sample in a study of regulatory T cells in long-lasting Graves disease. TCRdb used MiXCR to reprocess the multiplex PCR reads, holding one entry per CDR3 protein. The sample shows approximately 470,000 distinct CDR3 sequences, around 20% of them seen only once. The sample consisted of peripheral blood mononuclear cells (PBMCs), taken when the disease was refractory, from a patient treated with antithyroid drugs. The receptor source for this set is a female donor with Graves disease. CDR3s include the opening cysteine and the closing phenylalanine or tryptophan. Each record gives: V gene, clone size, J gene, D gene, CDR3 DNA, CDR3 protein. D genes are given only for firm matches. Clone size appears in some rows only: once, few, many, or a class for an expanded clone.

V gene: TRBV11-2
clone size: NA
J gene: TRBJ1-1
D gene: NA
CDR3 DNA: TGTGCCAGCAGATCACTTCTCGCGCGCATTGAAGCTTTCTTT
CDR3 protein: CASRSLLARIEAFF

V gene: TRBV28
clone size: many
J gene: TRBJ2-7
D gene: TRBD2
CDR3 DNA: TGTGCCAGCAGTCCGGGACTAGCGGGAGCCGAGCAGTACTTC
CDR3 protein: CASSPGLAGAEQYF

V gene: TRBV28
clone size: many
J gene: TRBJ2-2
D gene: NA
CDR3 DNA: TGTGCCAGCAGTTTCCTGGTTGGGGAGCTGTTTTTT
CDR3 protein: CASSFLVGELFF

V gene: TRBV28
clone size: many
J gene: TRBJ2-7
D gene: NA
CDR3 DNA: TGTGCCAGCAGTGCCCTAGACGAGCAGTACTTC
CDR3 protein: CASSALDEQYF

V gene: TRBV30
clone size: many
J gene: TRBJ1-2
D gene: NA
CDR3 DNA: TGTGCCTGGAGTGAGTCAGGGTTGTGGACTGGCTACACCTTC
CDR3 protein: CAWSESGLWTGYTF

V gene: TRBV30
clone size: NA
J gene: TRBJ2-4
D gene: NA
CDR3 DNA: TGTGCCTGGAGCCTCGGGGGCTTGAACATTCAGTACTTC
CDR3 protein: CAWSLGGLNIQYF

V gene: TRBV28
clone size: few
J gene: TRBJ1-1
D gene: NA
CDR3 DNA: TGTGCCAGCAGTTTAGAGGGTACAGGGAGGAGCACTGAAGCTTTCTTT
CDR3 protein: CASSLEGTGRSTEAFF

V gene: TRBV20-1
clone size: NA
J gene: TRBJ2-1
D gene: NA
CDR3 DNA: TGCAGTGCTATTGCGGCTTCCCGGCGCTACAATGAGCAGTTCTTC
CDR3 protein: CSAIAASRRYNEQFF

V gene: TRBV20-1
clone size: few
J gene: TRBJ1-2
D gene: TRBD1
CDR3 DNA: TGCAGTGCTTCCCAGGACAGGCCGTCCTATGGCTACACCTTC
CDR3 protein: CSASQDRPSYGYTF

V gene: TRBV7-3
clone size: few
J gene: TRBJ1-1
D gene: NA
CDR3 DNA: TGTGCCAGCAGCTTAATACGCGGGGCAGGCCCCCGTGACGCTTTCTTT
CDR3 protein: CASSLIRGAGPRDAFF

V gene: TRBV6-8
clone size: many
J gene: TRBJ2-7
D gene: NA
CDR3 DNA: TGTGCCAGCAGTTACGTCTCTCTGCGGGGTTCTGGGGACTACGAGCAGTACTTC
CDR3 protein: CASSYVSLRGSGDYEQYF

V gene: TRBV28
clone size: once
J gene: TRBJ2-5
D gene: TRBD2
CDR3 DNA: TGTGCCAGCTCATCCCTAGCGGGATTCGAGACCCAGTACTTC
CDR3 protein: CASSSLAGFETQYF

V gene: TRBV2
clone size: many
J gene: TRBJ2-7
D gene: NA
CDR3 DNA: TGTGCCAGCAGTGTGACCAGTCGGTACGAGCAGTACTTC
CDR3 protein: CASSVTSRYEQYF

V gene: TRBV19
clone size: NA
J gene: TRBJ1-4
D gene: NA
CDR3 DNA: TGTGCCAGTAGTAAGGCCCGGGACATTGAACTGTTTTTT
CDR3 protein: CASSKARDIELFF

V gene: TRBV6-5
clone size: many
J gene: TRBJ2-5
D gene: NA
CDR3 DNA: TGTGCCAGCAGTTATGGAGGCATAACCGGTTGGCAAGAGACCCAGTACTTC
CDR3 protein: CASSYGGITGWQETQYF

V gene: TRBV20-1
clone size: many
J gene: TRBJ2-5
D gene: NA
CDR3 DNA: TGCAGTGCCGACCGGGGTATACAAGAGACCCAGTACTTC
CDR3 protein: CSADRGIQETQYF

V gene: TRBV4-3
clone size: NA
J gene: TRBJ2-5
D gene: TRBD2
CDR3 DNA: TGCGCCAGCAGCCAAGGGCTGGGCCTAGCGGGAGAGACCCAGTACTTC
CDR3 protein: CASSQGLGLAGETQYF

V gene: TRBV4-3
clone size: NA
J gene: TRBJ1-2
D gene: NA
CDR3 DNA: TGCGCCAGCAGCTCCTCGGAAATAGCTAACTATGGCTACACCTTC
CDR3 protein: CASSSSEIANYGYTF

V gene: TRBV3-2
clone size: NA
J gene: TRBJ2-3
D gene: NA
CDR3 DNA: TGTGCCAGCAGCCAAGGACGAGGTTGGGGCACAGATACGCAGTATTTT
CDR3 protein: CASSQGRGWGTDTQYF

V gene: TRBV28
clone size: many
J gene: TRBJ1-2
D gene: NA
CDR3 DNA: TGTGCCAGCAGTTTCCACACAGGGAATGGCTACACCTTC
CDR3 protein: CASSFHTGNGYTF

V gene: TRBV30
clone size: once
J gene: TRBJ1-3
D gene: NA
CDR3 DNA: TGTGCCTGGAAAGCATCTGGAACCACCATATATTTT
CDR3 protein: CAWKASGTTIYF

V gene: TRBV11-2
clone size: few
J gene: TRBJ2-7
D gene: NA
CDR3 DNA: TGTGCCAGCAGCTTAAGAATAGGGGCGTCGGACTTTTCCGAGCAGTACTTC
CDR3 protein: CASSLRIGASDFSEQYF

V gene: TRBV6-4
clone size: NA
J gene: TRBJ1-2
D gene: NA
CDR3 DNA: TGTGCCAGCACACCGGAATCGGGCCACTATGGCTACACCTTC
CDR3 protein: CASTPESGHYGYTF

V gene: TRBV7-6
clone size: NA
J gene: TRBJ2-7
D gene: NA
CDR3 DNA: TGTGCCAGCAACCAAGGTCCAGGCGGGAATGTCGAGCAGTACTTC
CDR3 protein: CASNQGPGGNVEQYF

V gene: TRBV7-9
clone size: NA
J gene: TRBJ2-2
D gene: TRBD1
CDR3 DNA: TGTGCCAGCAGCGGAACCGGGACAGTGAACACCGGGGAGCTGTTTTTT
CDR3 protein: CASSGTGTVNTGELFF

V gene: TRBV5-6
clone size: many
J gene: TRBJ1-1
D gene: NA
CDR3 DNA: TGTGCCAGCAGCCTAGTCCAATCTGAAGCTTTCTTT
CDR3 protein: CASSLVQSEAFF

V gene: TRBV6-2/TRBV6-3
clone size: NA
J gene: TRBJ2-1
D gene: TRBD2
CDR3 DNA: TGTGCCAGCAAACACGGGACTAGCGGGAATGAGCAGTTCTTC
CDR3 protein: CASKHGTSGNEQFF

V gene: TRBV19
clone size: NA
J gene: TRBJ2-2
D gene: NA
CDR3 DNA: TGTGCCAGTAGTCTCAGGGGACTAAACACCGGGGAGCTGTTTTTT
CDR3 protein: CASSLRGLNTGELFF

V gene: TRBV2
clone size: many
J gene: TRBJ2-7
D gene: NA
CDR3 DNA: TGTGCCAGCGGGGGACCTTCACTCTTAGGCGAGCAGTACTTC
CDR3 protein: CASGGPSLLGEQYF

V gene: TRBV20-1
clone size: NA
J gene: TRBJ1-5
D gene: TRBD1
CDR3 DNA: TGCAGTGCTAGGAGACAGGGGGGTTACAATCAGCCCCAGCATTTT
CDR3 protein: CSARRQGGYNQPQHF

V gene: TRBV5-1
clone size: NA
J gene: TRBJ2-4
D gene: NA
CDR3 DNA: TGCGCCAGCAGCTTGGGACTACCTAGGAACATTCAGTACTTC
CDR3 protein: CASSLGLPRNIQYF

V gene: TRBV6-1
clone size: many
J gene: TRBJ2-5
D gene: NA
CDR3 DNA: TGTGCCAGCAGTCGAATTGGGAGCCCCCAGGTGTGGACCCAGTACTTC
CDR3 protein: CASSRIGSPQVWTQYF

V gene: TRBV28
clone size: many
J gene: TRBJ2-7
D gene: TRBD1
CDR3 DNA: TGTGCCAGCTCTATTGTGGGGGGACAGGGGGACTTC
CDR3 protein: CASSIVGGQGDF

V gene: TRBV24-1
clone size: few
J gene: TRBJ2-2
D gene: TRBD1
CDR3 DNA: TGTGCCACCAGTGACTTGGGACAGGGGGCGGACGGGGAGCTGTTTTTT
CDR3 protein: CATSDLGQGADGELFF

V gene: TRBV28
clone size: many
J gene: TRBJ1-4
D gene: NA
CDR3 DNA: TGTGCCAGCAGTTTTTCGTTTGCAACTAATGAAAAACTGTTTTTT
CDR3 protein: CASSFSFATNEKLFF

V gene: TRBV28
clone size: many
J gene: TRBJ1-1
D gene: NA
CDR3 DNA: TGTGCCAGCAGTGGGGGAGGGGAAGCTGAAGCTTTCTTT
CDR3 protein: CASSGGGEAEAFF

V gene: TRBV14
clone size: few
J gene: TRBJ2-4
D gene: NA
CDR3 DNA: TGTGCCAGCAGAGGAAGGGGGACGGACATTCAGTACTTC
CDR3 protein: CASRGRGTDIQYF

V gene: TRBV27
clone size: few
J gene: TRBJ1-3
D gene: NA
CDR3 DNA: TGTGCCAGCAGTTTATGGACCCCCGGGACGACCTCTGGAAACACCATATATTTT
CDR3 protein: CASSLWTPGTTSGNTIYF

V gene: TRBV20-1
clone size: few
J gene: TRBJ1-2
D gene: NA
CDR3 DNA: TGCAGTGCCCCGGGAAGGGGCGGCAGTGGCTACACCTTC
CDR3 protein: CSAPGRGGSGYTF

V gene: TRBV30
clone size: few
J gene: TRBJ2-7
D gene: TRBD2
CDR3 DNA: TGTGCCCGGAGGACTGCCTTCGGTAGCGGGAGTTACGAGCAGTACTTC
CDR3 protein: CARRTAFGSGSYEQYF

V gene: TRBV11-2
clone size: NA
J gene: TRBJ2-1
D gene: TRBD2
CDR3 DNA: TGTGCCAGCAGCGTACGAGCGGGGTGGGTCTACAATGAGCAGTTCTTC
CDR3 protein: CASSVRAGWVYNEQFF

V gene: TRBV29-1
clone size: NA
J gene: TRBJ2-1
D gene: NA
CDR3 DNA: TGCAGCGTTGAATGCCAGGGAAAAAGGAAAGTCAATGAGCAGTTCTTC
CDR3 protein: CSVECQGKRKVNEQFF

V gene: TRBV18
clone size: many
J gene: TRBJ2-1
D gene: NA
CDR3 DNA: TGTGCCAGCTCACCATCTAGCAACAATGAGCAGTTCTTC
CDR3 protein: CASSPSSNNEQFF

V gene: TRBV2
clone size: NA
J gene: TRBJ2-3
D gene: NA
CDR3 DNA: TGTGCCAGCAGTGAAGAGGCTAGCGTCACAGATACGCAGTATTTT
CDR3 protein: CASSEEASVTDTQYF

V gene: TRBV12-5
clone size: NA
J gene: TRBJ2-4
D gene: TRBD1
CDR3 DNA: TGTGCTAAAGTGACCCCCTCGCGGGACAGGGTAAACATTCAGTACTTC
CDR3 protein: CAKVTPSRDRVNIQYF